The clone carrying this T cell receptor (beta chain) was observed many times. V lost 5 bases to trimming and J lost 0 bases, with 17 bases between them. This CDR3 contains 17 residues. This entry belongs to a study of T-cell reconstitution after alpha-beta-depleted transplantation in children. Preparation of the TCRbeta library was carried out with unique molecular identifiers. TCRdb reanalysed the PCR reads using MiXCR and keeps one entry per CDR3 protein. The data hold roughly 170,000 distinct CDR3 sequences, with around 7% observed a single time. This TCR derives from a human donor who donated a stem cell graft to a child with Wiskott-Aldrich syndrome. The V gene is TRBV12-3 or TRBV12-4, the J gene TRBJ2-1; D unclear. The sequencing here drew on PBMCs from the stem cell graft donor, taken from the stem cell graft. In DNA, the CDR3 is TGTGCCAGCAGTCGACTTCAAACGACCCGCTCCTACAATGAGCAGTTCTTC. Encoded protein: CASSRLQTTRSYNEQFF.